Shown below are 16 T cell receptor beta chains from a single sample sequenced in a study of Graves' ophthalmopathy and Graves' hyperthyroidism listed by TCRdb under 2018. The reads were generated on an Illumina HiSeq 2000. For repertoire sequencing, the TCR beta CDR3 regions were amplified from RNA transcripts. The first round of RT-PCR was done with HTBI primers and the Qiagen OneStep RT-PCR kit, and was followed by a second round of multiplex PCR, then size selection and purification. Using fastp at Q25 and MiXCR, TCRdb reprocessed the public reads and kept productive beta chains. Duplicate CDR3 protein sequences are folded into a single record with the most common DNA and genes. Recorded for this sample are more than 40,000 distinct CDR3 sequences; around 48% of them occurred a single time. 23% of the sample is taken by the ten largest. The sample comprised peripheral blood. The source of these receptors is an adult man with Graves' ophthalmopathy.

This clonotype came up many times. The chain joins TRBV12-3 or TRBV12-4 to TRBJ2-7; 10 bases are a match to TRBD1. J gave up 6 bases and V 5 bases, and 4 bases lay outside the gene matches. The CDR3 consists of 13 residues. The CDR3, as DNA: TGTGCCAGCAGTCCCGGGACAGGGGCCGAGCAGTACTTC. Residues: CASSPGTGAEQYF.

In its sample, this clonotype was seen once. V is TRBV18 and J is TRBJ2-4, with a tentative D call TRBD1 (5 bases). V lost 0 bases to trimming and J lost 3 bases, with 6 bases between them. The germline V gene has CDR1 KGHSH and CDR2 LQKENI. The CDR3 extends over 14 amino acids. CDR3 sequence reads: CASSPPDSKNIQYF. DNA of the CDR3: TGTGCCAGCTCACCACCCGACAGCAAAAACATTCAGTACTTC.

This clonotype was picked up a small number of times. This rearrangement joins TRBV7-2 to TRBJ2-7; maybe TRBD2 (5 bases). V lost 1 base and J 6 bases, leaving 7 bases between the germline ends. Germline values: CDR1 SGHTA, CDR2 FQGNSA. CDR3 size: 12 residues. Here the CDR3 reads CASSLGLSEQYF. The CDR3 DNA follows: TGTGCCAGCAGCTTAGGACTATCCGAGCAGTACTTC.

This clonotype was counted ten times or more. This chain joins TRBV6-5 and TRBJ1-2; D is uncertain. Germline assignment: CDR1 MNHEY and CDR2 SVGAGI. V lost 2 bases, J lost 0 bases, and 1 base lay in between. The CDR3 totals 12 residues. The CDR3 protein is CASSYTNYGYTF. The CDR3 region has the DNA TGTGCCAGCAGTTACACTAACTATGGCTACACCTTC.

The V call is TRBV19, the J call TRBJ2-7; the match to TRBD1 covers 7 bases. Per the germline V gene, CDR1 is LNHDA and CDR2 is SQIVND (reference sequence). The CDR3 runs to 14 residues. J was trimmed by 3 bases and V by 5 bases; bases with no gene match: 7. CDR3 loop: CASSVSGGGYEQYF. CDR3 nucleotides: TGTGCCAGTAGTGTTTCAGGGGGTGGCTACGAGCAGTACTTC.

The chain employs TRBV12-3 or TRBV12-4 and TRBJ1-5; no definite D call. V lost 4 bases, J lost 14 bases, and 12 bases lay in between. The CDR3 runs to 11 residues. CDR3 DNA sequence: TGTGCCAGCAGTTCGCGGGAGGCCGAGCATTTT. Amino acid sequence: CASSSREAEHF.

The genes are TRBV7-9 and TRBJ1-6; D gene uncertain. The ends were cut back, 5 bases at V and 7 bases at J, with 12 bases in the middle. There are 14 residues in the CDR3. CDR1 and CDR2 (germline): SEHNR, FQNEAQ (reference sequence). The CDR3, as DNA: TGTGCCAGCAGCGCCGACACCGTAAATTCACCCCTCCACTTT. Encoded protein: CASSADTVNSPLHF.

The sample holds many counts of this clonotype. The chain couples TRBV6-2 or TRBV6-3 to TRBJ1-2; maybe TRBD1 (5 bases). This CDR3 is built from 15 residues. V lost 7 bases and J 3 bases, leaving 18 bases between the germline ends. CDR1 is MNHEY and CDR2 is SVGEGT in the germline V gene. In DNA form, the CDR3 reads TGTGCCAGCACCGACTGGGGGGGAGGCGACTATGGCTACACCTTC. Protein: CASTDWGGGDYGYTF.

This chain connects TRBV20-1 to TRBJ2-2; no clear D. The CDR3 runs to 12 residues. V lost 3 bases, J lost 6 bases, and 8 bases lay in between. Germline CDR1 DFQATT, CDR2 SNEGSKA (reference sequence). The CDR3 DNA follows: TGCAGTGCTAGGACTCCTTCCGGGGAGCTGTTTTTT. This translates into CSARTPSGELFF.

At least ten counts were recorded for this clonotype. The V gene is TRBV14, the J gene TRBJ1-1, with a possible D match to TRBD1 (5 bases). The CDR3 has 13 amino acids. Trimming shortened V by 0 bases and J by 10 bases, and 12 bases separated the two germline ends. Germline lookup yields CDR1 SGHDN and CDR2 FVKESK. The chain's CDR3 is CASSQDLGRGAFF. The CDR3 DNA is TGTGCCAGCAGCCAAGATCTTGGGAGGGGAGCTTTCTTT.

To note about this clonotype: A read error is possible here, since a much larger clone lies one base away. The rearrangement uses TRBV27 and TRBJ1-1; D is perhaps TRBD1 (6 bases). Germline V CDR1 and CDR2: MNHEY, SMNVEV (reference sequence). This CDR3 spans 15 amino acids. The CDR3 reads CASSPEQGGNGEALF. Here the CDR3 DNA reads TGTGCCAGCAGTCCAGAACAGGGAGGGAATGGTGAAGCTCTCTTT.

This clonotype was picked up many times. CDR3 in amino acids: CSAIGGGAWGETQYF. DNA of the CDR3: TGCAGTGCTATAGGTGGTGGGGCCTGGGGCGAGACCCAGTACTTC. J is TRBJ2-5 and V is TRBV20-1, with D possibly TRBD1 on 5 matching bases. Germline V gene sequence: CDR1 DFQATT, CDR2 SNEGSKA (reference sequence). The ends were cut back, 4 bases at V and 5 bases at J, with 20 bases in the middle. This CDR3 contains 15 residues.

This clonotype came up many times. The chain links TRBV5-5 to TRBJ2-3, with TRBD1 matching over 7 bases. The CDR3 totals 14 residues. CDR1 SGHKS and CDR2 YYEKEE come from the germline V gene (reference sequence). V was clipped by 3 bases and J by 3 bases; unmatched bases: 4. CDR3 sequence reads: CASSWETGTDTQYF. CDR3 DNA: TGTGCCAGCAGCTGGGAGACAGGGACAGATACGCAGTATTTT.

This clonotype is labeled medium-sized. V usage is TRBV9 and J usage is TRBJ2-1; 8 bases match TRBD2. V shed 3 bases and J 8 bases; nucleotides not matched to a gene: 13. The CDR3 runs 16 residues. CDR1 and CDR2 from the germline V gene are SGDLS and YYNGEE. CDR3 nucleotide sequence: TGTGCCAGCAGCGCTACTAGCGGATTAGGGTGGTATGAGCAGTTCTTC. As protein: CASSATSGLGWYEQFF.

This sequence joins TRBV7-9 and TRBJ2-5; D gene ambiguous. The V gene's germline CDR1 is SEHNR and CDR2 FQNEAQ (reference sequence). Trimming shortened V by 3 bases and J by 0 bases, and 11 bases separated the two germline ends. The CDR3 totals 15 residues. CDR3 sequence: CASSLHLAYQETQYF. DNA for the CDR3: TGTGCCAGCAGCTTGCATCTGGCGTACCAAGAGACCCAGTACTTC.

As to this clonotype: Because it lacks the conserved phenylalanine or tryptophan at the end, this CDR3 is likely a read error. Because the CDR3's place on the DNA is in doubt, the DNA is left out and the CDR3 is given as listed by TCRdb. CDR3 protein: CRARGRGRGAPFL. The chain recombines TRBV20-1 with TRBJ1-1; the table's TRBD1 call for D was not verified on the DNA. CDR1 is DFQATT and CDR2 is SNEGSKA in the germline V gene (reference sequence). The CDR3 comprises 13 residues, both ends counted.